The 21 T cell receptor beta chains presented below share a single source sample, sequenced in a study of memory CD8 T cells in hepatitis C reinfection. Sequencing used immunoSEQ multiplex PCR; TCRdb keeps in-frame clones, though not all of them. The table has around 45,000 clones, roughly 89% seen once. Stated time point: late/post reinfection, 12 to 24 weeks after detection. Sorted cells were sequenced directly ex vivo without any in vitro expansion. Sample: naive CD8+ T cells sorted from blood. The origin of the receptors is a man between 18 and 29 years old with hepatitis C virus infection.

The rearrangement uses TRBV29-1 and TRBJ2-1; 11 bases align to TRBD2. J was trimmed by 8 bases and V by 7 bases; bases with no gene match: 13. The CDR3 covers 15 residues. The germline gives CDR1 SQVTM, CDR2 ANQGSEA. CDR3 sequence: CSGGGLSGGAYEQFF. The CDR3 DNA reads as TGCAGCGGAGGAGGGCTTAGCGGGGGGGCCTATGAGCAGTTCTTC.

This chain joins TRBV11-2 and TRBJ2-7, with 8 bases lining up with TRBD2. The germline CDR1 and CDR2 sequences are SGHAT and FQNNGV. The CDR3 spans 15 residues. V shed 5 bases and J 0 bases; nucleotides not matched to a gene: 6. CDR3 protein: CASSPMAGGSYEQYF. In DNA form, the CDR3 reads TGTGCCAGCAGCCCTATGGCGGGAGGCTCCTACGAGCAGTACTTC. Together with reference TRBV11-2 and TRBJ2-7, the CDR3 gives the full variable domain: EAGVAQSPRYKIIEKRQSVAFWCNPISGHATLYWYQQILGQGPKLLIQFQNNGVVDDSQLPKDRFSAERLKGVDSTLKIQPAKLEDSAVYLCASSPMAGGSYEQYFGPGTRLTVT.

The chain couples TRBV4-1 to TRBJ2-7; D perhaps matches TRBD2 (6 bases). CDR3 length: 13 residues. The V end was cut by 0 bases, the J end by 6 bases, with 9 bases between. Germline V CDR1 and CDR2: MGHRA, YSYEKL. CDR3 DNA: TGCGCCAGCAGCCAAGAACACGGGGGCGAGCAGTACTTC. Protein: CASSQEHGGEQYF.

The CDR3 nucleotides are TGTGCCAGCATTCCCGGTGCCTCCTACAATGAGCAGTTCTTC. Protein: CASIPGASYNEQFF. The rearrangement links TRBV28 to TRBJ2-1, with unresolved D. Germline V gene data show CDR1 as MDHEN and CDR2 as SYDVKM. Trimming took 7 bases from V and 0 from J, leaving 10 bases between them. CDR3 length: 14 residues. Full variable domain (remainder filled in from reference TRBV28 and TRBJ2-1): DVKVTQSSRYLVKRTGEKVFLECVQDMDHENMFWYRQDPGLGLRLIYFSYDVKMKEKGDIPEGYSVSREKKERFSLILESASTNQTSMYLCASIPGASYNEQFFGPGTRLTVL.

The rearrangement links TRBV6-5 to TRBJ2-2; D ambiguous. Trimming removed 7 bases from V and 1 base from J, with 10 bases in between. The CDR3 length is 14 residues. Germline assignment: CDR1 MNHEY and CDR2 SVGAGI. CDR3 protein: CASMGSVNTGELFF. The CDR3 bases are TGTGCCAGCATGGGCAGTGTGAACACCGGGGAGCTGTTTTTT.

This clone appeared a single time. Here the CDR3 reads CASSQASGSVYEQYF. CDR3 nucleotide sequence: TGCGCCAGCAGCCAAGCCAGCGGGAGTGTTTACGAGCAGTACTTC. This chain joins TRBV4-1 and TRBJ2-7, with 8 bases aligning to TRBD2. The CDR3 contains 15 residues. Germline values: CDR1 MGHRA, CDR2 YSYEKL. With V trimmed by 1 base and J by 4 bases, 6 bases remained unmatched.

The J gene is TRBJ2-1, the V gene TRBV5-8; D uncertain. The germline CDR1 and CDR2 sequences are SGHTS and YDEGEE. The CDR3 sequence is 11 residues long. V lost 4 bases and J lost 7, with 6 bases in between. The chain's CDR3 is CASSPMNEQFF. CDR3 sequence (DNA): TGTGCCAGCAGCCCTATGAATGAGCAGTTCTTC.

The chain combines TRBV2 with TRBJ2-1; the match to TRBD2 covers 10 bases. With 6 bases clipped from V and 4 bases from J, the junction kept 6 bases outside the gene matches. The CDR3 is 15 amino acids. CDR1 SNHLY and CDR2 FYNNEI come from the germline V gene. The CDR3 is CASRVGLATYNEQFF. In nucleotides, the CDR3 is TGTGCCAGCAGGGTGGGACTAGCGACGTACAATGAGCAGTTCTTC.

The chain combines TRBV6-6 with TRBJ1-2, with unresolved D. The germline V gene has CDR1 MNHNY and CDR2 SVGAGI (reference sequence). This CDR3 contains 16 residues. Trimming removed 7 bases from V and 2 bases from J, with 20 bases in between. DNA of the CDR3: TGTGCCAGCATTTCGACCGGGATCTCGGTAAACTATGGCTACACCTTC. Translation gives CASISTGISVNYGYTF.

This chain connects TRBV19 to TRBJ2-7, with TRBD2 matching over 8 bases. Germline V gene data show CDR1 as LNHDA and CDR2 as SQIVND (reference sequence). The V segment lost 1 base and the J segment 8 bases; nucleotides outside the gene matches: 10. The CDR3 is 15 residues long. CDR3 coding DNA: TGTGCCAGTAGTATAGGGGGACTAGGAAACGTCAAGCAGTACTTC. The encoded protein is CASSIGGLGNVKQYF. The whole variable domain, remainder taken from reference TRBV19 and TRBJ2-7, is DGGITQSPKYLFRKEGQNVTLSCEQNLNHDAMYWYRQDPGQGLRLIYYSQIVNDFQKGDIAEGYSVSREKKESFPLTVTSAQKNPTAFYLCASSIGGLGNVKQYFGPGTRLTVT.

J is TRBJ2-1 and V is TRBV7-6; TRBD2 aligns across 14 bases. Germline V CDR1 and CDR2: SGHVS, FNYEAQ. The junction had 15 bases not matched to a gene; V was cut back by 5 bases and J by 6 bases. The CDR3 loop spans 19 amino acids. The CDR3 region has the DNA TGTGCCAGCAGCCTCGGGACTAGCGGGGGTCTCGCCAACCTCAATGAGCAGTTCTTC. Translating it yields CASSLGTSGGLANLNEQFF. The full variable domain, rest sourced from reference TRBV7-6 and TRBJ2-1, is GAGVSQSPRYKVTKRGQDVALRCDPISGHVSLYWYRQALGQGPEFLTYFNYEAQQDKSGLPNDRFSAERPEGSISTLTIQRTEQRDSAMYRCASSLGTSGGLANLNEQFFGPGTRLTVL.

As for this clone: At one of its ends the junction is not consistent with the germline gene, which may arise from a read error. This chain uses TRBV28 with TRBJ2-1, with D perhaps TRBD1 (9 bases). This CDR3 has 18 residues. Germline V gene lookup returns CDR1 MDHEN and CDR2 SYDVKM. The DNA of the CDR3 is TGTGCCAGCAGTACCATATTCGGGGGGGGACAGGGCTACGATGAGCAGTTCTTC. Translated, it gives CASSTIFGGGQGYDEQFF.

The V and J genes are TRBV7-6 and TRBJ1-2; the match to TRBD1 covers 10 bases. The germline V gene encodes CDR1 SGHVS and CDR2 FNYEAQ. The CDR3 consists of 14 residues. The junction had 4 bases not matched to a gene; V was cut back by 1 base and J by 8 bases. As DNA, the CDR3 is TGTGCCAGCAGCTTAGGACAGGGGGCCGGCGGCTACACCTTC. Residues: CASSLGQGAGGYTF. Based on the CDR3 plus reference TRBV7-6 and TRBJ1-2, the full variable domain is GAGVSQSPRYKVTKRGQDVALRCDPISGHVSLYWYRQALGQGPEFLTYFNYEAQQDKSGLPNDRFSAERPEGSISTLTIQRTEQRDSAMYRCASSLGQGAGGYTFGSGTRLTVV.

This chain joins TRBV7-6 and TRBJ2-2, with D tentatively TRBD1 (6 bases). This CDR3 contains 13 residues. Trimming removed 1 base at V and 7 bases at J, with 7 bases between. Germline-derived CDR1 and CDR2 are SGHVS and FNYEAQ. The chain's CDR3 is CASSLGGGGELFF. CDR3 DNA sequence: TGTGCCAGCAGCTTAGGAGGGGGCGGGGAGCTGTTTTTT. The whole variable domain, filled in from reference TRBV7-6 and TRBJ2-2, reads GAGVSQSPRYKVTKRGQDVALRCDPISGHVSLYWYRQALGQGPEFLTYFNYEAQQDKSGLPNDRFSAERPEGSISTLTIQRTEQRDSAMYRCASSLGGGGELFFGEGSRLTVL.

This chain uses TRBV19 with TRBJ1-1; 7 bases are shared with TRBD1. The germline gives CDR1 LNHDA, CDR2 SQIVND (reference sequence). CDR3 length: 12 amino acids. V was pared by 5 bases and J by 8 bases, with 5 bases of the junction left unmatched. The chain's CDR3 is CASSPGTVEAFF. CDR3 sequence (DNA): TGTGCCAGTAGTCCTGGGACAGTAGAAGCTTTCTTT.

The CDR3 DNA reads TGTGCCAGCAGGTCCGGGACAGCTCTCTACGAGCAGTACGTC. Residues: CASRSGTALYEQYV. The chain uses TRBV6-6 and TRBJ2-7; 7 bases are shared with TRBD1. Trimming cost V 6 bases and J 3 bases; bases outside gene matches: 8. The CDR3 extends over 14 amino acids. The germline gives CDR1 MNHNY, CDR2 SVGAGI (reference sequence).

The chain carries TRBV5-6 and TRBJ1-5; maybe TRBD1 (5 bases). V was trimmed by 4 bases and J by 6 bases, leaving 11 bases between them. The CDR3 has 13 amino acids. CDR1 is SGHDT and CDR2 is YYEEEE in the germline V gene. CDR3 DNA sequence: TGTGCCAGCAGCCCCCCGGGGGTTCAGCCCCAGCATTTT. Residues: CASSPPGVQPQHF.

For the CDR3, the DNA is TGTGCCAGCAGCTTCATAGGGGAGGCCTATAATTCACCCCTCCACTTT. Translation: CASSFIGEAYNSPLHF. The V and J genes are TRBV5-8 and TRBJ1-6, with D perhaps TRBD1 (5 bases). CDR3 length: 16 amino acids. V was cut by 2 bases and J by 2 bases, with 11 bases left in between. Per the germline V gene, CDR1 is SGHTS and CDR2 is YDEGEE.

This clone was recorded a few times. The V gene is TRBV4-1, the J gene TRBJ1-1; D not certain. Germline V gene data show CDR1 as MGHRA and CDR2 as YSYEKL. CDR3 length: 13 residues. Trimming took off 0 bases at V and 4 bases at J, with 6 bases between the two ends. In nucleotides, the CDR3 is TGCGCCAGCAGCCAAGACAGCGCCACTGAAGCTTTCTTT. This encodes CASSQDSATEAFF.

The chain couples TRBV13 to TRBJ2-1; 8 bases fit TRBD1. The CDR3 is 15 residues long. CDR1 and CDR2 from the germline V gene are PRHDT and FYEKMQ (reference sequence). J gave up 1 base and V 5 bases, and 4 bases lay outside the gene matches. CDR3 protein: CASSDRDRSYNEQFF. The CDR3 DNA follows: TGTGCCAGCAGCGACCGGGACAGGTCCTACAATGAGCAGTTCTTC. The full variable domain, in which reference TRBV13 and TRBJ2-1 provide the parts outside the CDR3, is AAGVIQSPRHLIKEKRETATLKCYPIPRHDTVYWYQQGPGQDPQFLISFYEKMQSDKGSIPDRFSAQQFSDYHSELNMSSLELGDSALYFCASSDRDRSYNEQFFGPGTRLTVL.

The gene calls are TRBV7-9 and TRBJ1-5; no firm D call. The CDR3 is made up of 12 amino acids. Germline values: CDR1 SEHNR, CDR2 FQNEAQ (reference sequence). Trimming pared 4 bases from V and 15 bases from J, leaving 16 bases between. DNA of the CDR3: TGTGCCAGCAGCTCTTCGGCGGGTAGGTGGCATTTT. This sequence encodes CASSSSAGRWHF.